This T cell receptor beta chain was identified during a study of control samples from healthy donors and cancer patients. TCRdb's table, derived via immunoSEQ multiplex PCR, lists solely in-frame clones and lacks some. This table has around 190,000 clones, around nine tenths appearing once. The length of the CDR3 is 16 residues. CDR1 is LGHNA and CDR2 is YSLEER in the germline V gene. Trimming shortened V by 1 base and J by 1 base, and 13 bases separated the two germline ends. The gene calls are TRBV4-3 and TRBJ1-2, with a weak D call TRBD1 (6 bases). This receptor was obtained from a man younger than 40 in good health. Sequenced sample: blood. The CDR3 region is CASSQGVGGLNYGYTF. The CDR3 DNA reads TGCGCCAGCAGCCAAGGGGTGGGGGGCCTTAACTATGGCTACACCTTC.